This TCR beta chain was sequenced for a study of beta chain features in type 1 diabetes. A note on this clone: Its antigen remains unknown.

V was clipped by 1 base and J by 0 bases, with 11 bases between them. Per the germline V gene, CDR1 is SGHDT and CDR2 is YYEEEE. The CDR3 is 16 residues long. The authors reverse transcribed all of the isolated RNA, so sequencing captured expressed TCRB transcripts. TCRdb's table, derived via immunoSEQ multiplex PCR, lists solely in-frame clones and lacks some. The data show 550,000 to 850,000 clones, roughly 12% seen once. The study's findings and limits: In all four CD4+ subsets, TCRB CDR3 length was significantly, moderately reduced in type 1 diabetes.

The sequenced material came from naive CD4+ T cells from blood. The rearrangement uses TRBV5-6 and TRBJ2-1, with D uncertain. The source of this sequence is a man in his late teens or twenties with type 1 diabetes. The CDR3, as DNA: TGTGCCAGCAGCTTGCCCCGTCCCAGCTCCTACAATGAGCAGTTCTTC. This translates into CASSLPRPSSYNEQFF. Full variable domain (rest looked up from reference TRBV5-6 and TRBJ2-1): DAGVTQSPTHLIKTRGQQVTLRCSPKSGHDTVSWYQQALGQGPQFIFQYYEEEERQRGNFPDRFSGHQFPNYSSELNVNALLLGDSALYLCASSLPRPSSYNEQFFGPGTRLTVL.